This T cell receptor beta chain was sequenced during a study of blood T cells in healthy people across ages. Whole-study findings and limits: In long-lived donors, naive CD4+ cell counts and diversity exceeded those of aged donors.

Together with a sample-barcoded 5' primer, a J-beta primer mix was included in a second PCR lasting about 7 to 11 cycles. MiXCR, applied by TCRdb to the 5' RACE reads, yields one record per CDR3 protein. The sample shows 1.4 million or so distinct CDR3 sequences, around 40% of them seen only once. Trimming removed 0 bases from V and 7 bases from J, with 16 bases in between. Looked up from germline, CDR1 is LGHNA and CDR2 is YSLEER. CDR3 length: 15 amino acids. On this clonotype: Its antigen remains unidentified.

This sequence originates from a woman younger than 35 in good health. The chain is built from TRBV4-3 and TRBJ2-7, with no clear D. Sequencing used blood. The CDR3 region is CASSQDRHIYNEQYF. For the CDR3, the DNA is TGCGCCAGCAGCCAAGATCGGCATATCTACAATGAGCAGTACTTC.